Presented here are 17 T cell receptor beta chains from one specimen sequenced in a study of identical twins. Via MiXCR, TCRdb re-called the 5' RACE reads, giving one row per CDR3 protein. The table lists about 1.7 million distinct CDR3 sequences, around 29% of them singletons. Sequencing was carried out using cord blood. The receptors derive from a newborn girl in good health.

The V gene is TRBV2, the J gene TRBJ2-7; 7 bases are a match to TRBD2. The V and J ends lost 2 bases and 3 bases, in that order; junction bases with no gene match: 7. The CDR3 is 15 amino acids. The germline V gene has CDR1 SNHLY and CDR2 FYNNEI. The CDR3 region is CASSEFGSGIYEQYF. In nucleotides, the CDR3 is TGTGCCAGCAGTGAATTCGGGAGCGGGATCTACGAGCAGTACTTC.

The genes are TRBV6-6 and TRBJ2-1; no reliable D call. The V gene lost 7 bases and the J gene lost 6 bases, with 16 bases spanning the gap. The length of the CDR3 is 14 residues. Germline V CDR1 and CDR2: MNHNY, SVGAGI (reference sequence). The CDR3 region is CASTDAPLSNEQFF. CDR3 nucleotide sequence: TGTGCCAGCACTGATGCCCCGCTTTCCAATGAGCAGTTCTTC.

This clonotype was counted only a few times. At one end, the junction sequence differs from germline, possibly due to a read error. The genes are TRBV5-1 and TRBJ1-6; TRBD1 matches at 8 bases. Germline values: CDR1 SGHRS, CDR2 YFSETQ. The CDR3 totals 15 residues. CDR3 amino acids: CASSPRTGLNSPPHF. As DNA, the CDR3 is TGCGCCAGCAGCCCCCGGACAGGGCTGAATTCACCCCCCCACTTT.

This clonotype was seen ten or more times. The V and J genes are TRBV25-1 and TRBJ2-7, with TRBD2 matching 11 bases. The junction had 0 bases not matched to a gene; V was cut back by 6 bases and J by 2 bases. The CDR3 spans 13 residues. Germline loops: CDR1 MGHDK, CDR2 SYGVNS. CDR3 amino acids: CASRGLAAYEQYF. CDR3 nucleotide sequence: TGTGCCAGCAGGGGACTAGCGGCCTACGAGCAGTACTTC.

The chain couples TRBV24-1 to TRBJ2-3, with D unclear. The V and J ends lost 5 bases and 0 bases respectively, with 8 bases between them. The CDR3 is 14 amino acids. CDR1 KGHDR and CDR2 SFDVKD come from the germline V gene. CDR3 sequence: CATSGRQSTDTQYF. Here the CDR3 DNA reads TGTGCCACCAGTGGAAGACAAAGCACAGATACGCAGTATTTT.

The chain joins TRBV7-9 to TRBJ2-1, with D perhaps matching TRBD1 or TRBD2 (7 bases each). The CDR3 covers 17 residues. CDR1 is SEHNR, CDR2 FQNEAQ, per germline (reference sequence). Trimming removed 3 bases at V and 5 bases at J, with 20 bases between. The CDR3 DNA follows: TGTGCCAGCAGCTTCGGACTAGTCAGGGGGATCCACAATGAGCAGTTCTTC. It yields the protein CASSFGLVRGIHNEQFF.

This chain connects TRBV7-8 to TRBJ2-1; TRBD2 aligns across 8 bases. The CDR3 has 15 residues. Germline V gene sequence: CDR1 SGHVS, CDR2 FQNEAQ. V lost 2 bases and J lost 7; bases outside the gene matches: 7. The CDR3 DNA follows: TGTGCCAGCAGCTTACTAAGCGGGGGAATAAATGAGCAGTTCTTC. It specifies CASSLLSGGINEQFF.

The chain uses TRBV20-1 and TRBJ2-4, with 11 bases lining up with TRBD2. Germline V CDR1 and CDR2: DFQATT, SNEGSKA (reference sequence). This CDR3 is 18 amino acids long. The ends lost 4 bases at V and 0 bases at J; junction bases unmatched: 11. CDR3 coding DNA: TGCAGTGCTACCGGGACTAGCGGCGTACCACTAGCCAAAAACATTCAGTACTTC. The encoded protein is CSATGTSGVPLAKNIQYF.

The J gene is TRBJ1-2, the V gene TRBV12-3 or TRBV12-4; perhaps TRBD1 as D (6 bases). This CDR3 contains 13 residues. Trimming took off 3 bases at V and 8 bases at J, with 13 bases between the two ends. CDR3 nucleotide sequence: TGTGCCAGCAGTTTTCAGGGGCAATTGGGCTACACCTTC. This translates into CASSFQGQLGYTF.

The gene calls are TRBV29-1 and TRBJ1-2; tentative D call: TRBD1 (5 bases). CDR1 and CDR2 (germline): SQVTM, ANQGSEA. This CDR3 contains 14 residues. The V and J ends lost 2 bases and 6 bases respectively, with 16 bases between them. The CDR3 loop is CSVETDIPENGYTF. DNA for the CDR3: TGCAGCGTTGAAACGGACATCCCGGAGAATGGCTACACCTTC.

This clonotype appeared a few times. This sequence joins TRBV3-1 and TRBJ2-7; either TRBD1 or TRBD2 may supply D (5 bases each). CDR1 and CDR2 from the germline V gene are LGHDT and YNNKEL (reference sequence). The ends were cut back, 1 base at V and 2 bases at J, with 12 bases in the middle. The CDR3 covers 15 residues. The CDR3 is CASSQVGTHAYEQYF. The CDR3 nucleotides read TGTGCCAGCAGCCAAGTCGGGACCCACGCCTACGAGCAGTACTTC.

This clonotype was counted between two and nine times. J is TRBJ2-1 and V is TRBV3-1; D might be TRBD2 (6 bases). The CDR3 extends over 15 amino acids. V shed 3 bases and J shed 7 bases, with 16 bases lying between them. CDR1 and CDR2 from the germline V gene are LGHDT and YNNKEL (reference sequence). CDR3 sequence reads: CASSQAGLWRNEQFF. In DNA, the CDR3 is TGTGCCAGCAGCCAGGCGGGACTCTGGCGAAATGAGCAGTTCTTC.

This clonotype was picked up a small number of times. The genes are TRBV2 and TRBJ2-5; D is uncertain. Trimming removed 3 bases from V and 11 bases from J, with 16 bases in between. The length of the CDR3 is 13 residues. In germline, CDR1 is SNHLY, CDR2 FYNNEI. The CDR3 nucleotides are TGTGCCAGCAGTGATGAGGTATGGGATGAGCAGTACTTC. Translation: CASSDEVWDEQYF.

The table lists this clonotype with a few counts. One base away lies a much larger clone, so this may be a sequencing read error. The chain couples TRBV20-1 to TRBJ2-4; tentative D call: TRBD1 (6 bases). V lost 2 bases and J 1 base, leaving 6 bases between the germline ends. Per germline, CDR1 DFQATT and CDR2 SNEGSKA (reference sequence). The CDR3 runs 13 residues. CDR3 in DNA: TGCAGTGCTAGAAGGGGGGCCAAAAACATTCAGTACTTC. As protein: CSARRGAKNIQYF.

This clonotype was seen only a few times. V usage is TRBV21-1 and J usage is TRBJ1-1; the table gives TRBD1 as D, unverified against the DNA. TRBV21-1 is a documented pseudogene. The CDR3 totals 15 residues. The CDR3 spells CASSKLGDRGTEAFF. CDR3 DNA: TGTGCCAGCAGCAAATTAGGGGATAGGGGCACTGAAGCTTTCTTT.

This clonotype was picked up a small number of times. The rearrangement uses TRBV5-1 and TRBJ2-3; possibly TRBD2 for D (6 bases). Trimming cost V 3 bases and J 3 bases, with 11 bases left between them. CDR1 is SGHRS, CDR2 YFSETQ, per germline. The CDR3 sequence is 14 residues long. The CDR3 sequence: CASSSGTPTDTQYF. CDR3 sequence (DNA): TGCGCCAGCAGCTCCGGGACTCCAACAGATACGCAGTATTTT.

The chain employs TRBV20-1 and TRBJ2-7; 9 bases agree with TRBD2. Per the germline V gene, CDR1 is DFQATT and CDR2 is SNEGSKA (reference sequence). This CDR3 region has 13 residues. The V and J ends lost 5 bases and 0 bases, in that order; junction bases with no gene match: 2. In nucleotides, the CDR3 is TGCAGTGCTCGGACTAGCGACTCCTACGAGCAGTACTTC. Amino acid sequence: CSARTSDSYEQYF.